The subject of this entry is one TCR beta chain. J lost 5 bases, V lost 5 bases, and 9 bases had no gene match. This CDR3 has 15 amino acids. Germline V gene sequence: CDR1 SEHNR, CDR2 FQNEAQ (reference sequence). In the original processing: Amplified reference gene primers provided the basis for estimating nucleated cell counts. Sequencing was performed with immunoSEQ multiplex PCR; in TCRdb, only in-frame clones are kept and a portion is missing. The V and J calls and the clone size are those of that table, but D and trimming were determined from the DNA. Of 45,000 or so clones in the sample, around nine tenths are singletons; the top ten hold less than 5%. The sample comes from a study of blood T cell repertoires in COVID-19. Study as a whole: COVID-19 samples, acute and convalescent, were from the United States, Italy and Spain.

Material: peripheral blood. The rearrangement uses TRBV7-9 and TRBJ2-5; 9 bases line up with TRBD1. The TCR was taken from a man aged 40-50 years with COVID-19, enrolled during active disease. In nucleotides, the CDR3 is TGTGCCAGCAGCCCCCCCCGGGACAGGGATGAGACCCAGTACTTC. Amino acids: CASSPPRDRDETQYF.